This T cell receptor beta chain was sequenced during a study of cytomegalovirus exposure and HLA in healthy donors. Germline V lookup: CDR1 SGHDN, CDR2 FVKESK. The CDR3 has 15 amino acids. Trimming removed 1 base from V and 1 base from J, with 10 bases in between. TCRdb's copy holds only in-frame clones and misses some; the assay was immunoSEQ multiplex PCR. The sample has under 200,000 clones; over 65% are singletons. The chain uses TRBV14 and TRBJ1-1; D remains unclear. The sequenced material came from PBMCs. The TCR originated in a man younger than 35 in good health and CMV-seropositive. The CDR3 here is CASSQVKWANTEAFF. CDR3 coding DNA: TGTGCCAGCAGCCAAGTAAAATGGGCGAACACTGAAGCTTTCTTT.